The 29 T cell receptor beta chains presented below share a single source sample, sequenced in a study of blood T cell repertoires in COVID-19. The protocol was immunoSEQ multiplex PCR, while the TCRdb copy is restricted to in-frame clones and leaves out a portion. The data contain roughly 250,000 clones, about 80% of them singletons. The source material was peripheral blood. These receptor sequences come from a human donor in a cohort sampled during active COVID-19.

CDR3 sequence: CASSVPQGLRETQYF. DNA of the CDR3: TGTGCCAGCAGCGTACCACAGGGCCTCAGGGAGACCCAGTACTTC. The rearrangement links TRBV7-9 to TRBJ2-5; perhaps TRBD1 as D (6 bases). The CDR3 extends over 15 amino acids. With 5 bases removed from V and 5 bases from J, the gap between germline ends came to 18 bases. Germline V gives CDR1 SEHNR, CDR2 FQNEAQ (reference sequence).

The V and J genes are TRBV5-1 and TRBJ2-2; 7 bases align to TRBD2. This CDR3 has 14 amino acids. Germline V CDR1 and CDR2: SGHRS, YFSETQ. The junction had 5 bases not matched to a gene; V was cut back by 4 bases and J by 5 bases. The CDR3 nucleotides read TGCGCCAGCAGCCCTCGGGGGGATACCGGGGAGCTGTTTTTT. Protein product: CASSPRGDTGELFF.

This clone appeared a few times. This chain links TRBV15 with TRBJ1-5, with no clear D. The CDR3 loop spans 18 amino acids. Trimming stripped 5 bases from V and 4 bases from J, with 24 bases between. Germline V lookup: CDR1 LNHNV, CDR2 YYDKDF (reference sequence). As DNA, the CDR3 is TGTGCCACCAGCTTCGGGGTCGGCCTGGGCAGCGGGAATCAGCCCCAGCATTTT. Protein: CATSFGVGLGSGNQPQHF.

The gene calls are TRBV27 and TRBJ2-3, with 10 bases identical to TRBD2. CDR1 and CDR2 (germline): MNHEY, SMNVEV (reference sequence). The CDR3 is 19 residues long. J was trimmed by 5 bases and V by 4 bases; bases with no gene match: 18. The CDR3 sequence: CASSSRWTSGNHWGDTQYF. The CDR3, as DNA: TGTGCCAGCAGTTCCCGTTGGACTAGCGGTAATCATTGGGGAGATACGCAGTATTTT.

This sequence joins TRBV7-9 and TRBJ2-3, with D possibly matching TRBD1 (6 bases). The germline V gene has CDR1 SEHNR and CDR2 FQNEAQ (reference sequence). V lost 3 bases and J 2 bases, leaving 9 bases between the germline ends. The CDR3 loop spans 14 amino acids. CDR3 amino acids: CASSLTGVTDTQYF. In DNA form, the CDR3 reads TGTGCCAGCAGCTTGACAGGAGTCACAGATACGCAGTATTTT.

The rearrangement uses TRBV29-1 and TRBJ2-5; D uncertain. The germline V gene encodes CDR1 SQVTM and CDR2 ANQGSEA. The CDR3 spans 14 residues. Between the trimmed V and J ends, which lost 0 bases and 5 bases, there was a span of 13 bases. The CDR3 sequence is CSVEDPRNPETQYF. CDR3 in DNA: TGCAGCGTTGAAGATCCGAGGAACCCCGAGACCCAGTACTTC.

The chain has TRBV25-1 and TRBJ1-5; TRBD1 aligns across 7 bases. Germline V gene sequence: CDR1 MGHDK, CDR2 SYGVNS. The CDR3 length is 13 residues. The ends lost 2 bases at V and 6 bases at J; junction bases unmatched: 1. The CDR3 is CASSEPGGQPQHF. The DNA for the CDR3 is TGTGCCAGCAGTGAACCAGGGGGTCAGCCCCAGCATTTT.

This chain connects TRBV19 to TRBJ1-3, with a tentative D call TRBD1 (5 bases). CDR3 length equals 13 residues. The V end lost 7 bases, the J end lost 4 bases, and 11 bases lay between the germline ends. Germline V lookup: CDR1 LNHDA, CDR2 SQIVND (reference sequence). CDR3 DNA sequence: TGTGCCAGTAATAGAGGACAAGGAAACACCATATATTTT. Its protein product is CASNRGQGNTIYF.

The chain is built from TRBV6-1 and TRBJ2-7; 9 bases match TRBD1. Germline V gene lookup returns CDR1 MNHNS and CDR2 SASEGT. V trimming: 2 bases; J trimming: 0 bases; junction bases outside the gene matches: 2. This CDR3 is 15 amino acids long. CDR3 amino acids: CASSEPGQGSYEQYF. CDR3 DNA sequence: TGTGCCAGCAGTGAACCGGGACAGGGCTCCTACGAGCAGTACTTC.

The V gene is TRBV10-3, the J gene TRBJ1-2, with 7 bases matching TRBD1. Germline trimming cut 10 bases from V and 3 bases from J; bases unmatched to any gene: 8. Germline assignment: CDR1 ENHRY and CDR2 SYGVKD. This CDR3 spans 13 amino acids. The CDR3: CATKDRADYGYTF. The CDR3 DNA sequence: TGTGCCACCAAAGACAGGGCCGACTATGGCTACACCTTC.

The rearrangement uses TRBV14 and TRBJ2-1; D call uncertain. The V end lost 3 bases, the J end lost 7 bases, and 19 bases lay between the germline ends. Germline CDR1 SGHDN, CDR2 FVKESK. The CDR3 has 16 residues. The CDR3 DNA reads TGTGCCAGCAGCCAGGGTCAGCTCGACACCGCGAATGAGCAGTTCTTC. It is translated as CASSQGQLDTANEQFF. Based on the CDR3 plus reference TRBV14 and TRBJ2-1, the full variable domain is EAGVTQFPSHSVIEKGQTVTLRCDPISGHDNLYWYRRVMGKEIKFLLHFVKESKQDESGMPNNRFLAERTGGTYSTLKVQPAELEDSGVYFCASSQGQLDTANEQFFGPGTRLTVL.

The chain carries TRBV7-9 and TRBJ2-5, with 8 bases fitting TRBD1. This CDR3 is built from 14 residues. Trimming took 5 bases from V and 1 from J; bases not matched to a gene: 3. Germline V CDR1 and CDR2: SEHNR, FQNEAQ (reference sequence). CDR3 sequence (DNA): TGTGCCAGCAGCCCCGGACAGGGCCAAGAGACCCAGTACTTC. Protein sequence: CASSPGQGQETQYF.

The rearrangement joins TRBV28 to TRBJ1-2; tentatively, D is TRBD1 (6 bases). Germline lookup yields CDR1 MDHEN and CDR2 SYDVKM. The V and J ends lost 3 bases and 1 base respectively, with 9 bases between them. The CDR3 loop spans 14 amino acids. In DNA, the CDR3 is TGTGCCAGCAGTTTGCCAGGGGTTAACTATGGCTACACCTTC. This translates into CASSLPGVNYGYTF.

The V call is TRBV28, the J call TRBJ1-2; 9 bases match TRBD1. Germline CDR1 is MDHEN and CDR2 is SYDVKM. The CDR3 has 15 amino acids. The V segment lost 5 bases and the J segment 2 bases; nucleotides outside the gene matches: 6. CDR3: CASSPGTGHNYGYTF. CDR3 nucleotides: TGTGCCAGCAGTCCCGGGACAGGGCACAACTATGGCTACACCTTC.

The chain uses TRBV27 and TRBJ1-6; D possibly corresponds to TRBD1 (6 bases). V was trimmed by 4 bases and J by 10 bases, leaving 8 bases between them. Germline values: CDR1 MNHEY, CDR2 SMNVEV (reference sequence). This CDR3 is 12 amino acids long. CDR3 loop: CASSYRESPLHF. The CDR3 nucleotides are TGTGCCAGCAGTTACAGGGAGTCACCCCTCCACTTT.

The rearrangement uses TRBV6-5 and TRBJ2-7; D perhaps matches TRBD1 (5 bases). Per germline, CDR1 MNHEY and CDR2 SVGAGI. The CDR3 extends over 13 amino acids. Trimming stripped 2 bases from V and 6 bases from J, with 11 bases between. The CDR3, as DNA: TGTGCCAGCAGTTACGGGGCGCTTGGCGAGCAGTACTTC. Translating it yields CASSYGALGEQYF.

The chain recombines TRBV25-1 with TRBJ1-2; 7 bases map to TRBD1. This CDR3 has 11 residues. J was trimmed by 7 bases and V by 6 bases; bases with no gene match: 2. The germline V gene encodes CDR1 MGHDK and CDR2 SYGVNS. This CDR3 is CASRQGLGYTF. The CDR3 coding sequence is TGTGCCAGCAGACAGGGGCTTGGCTACACCTTC.

The V gene is TRBV5-6, the J gene TRBJ2-2, with 9 bases that match TRBD1. With 2 bases clipped from V and 5 bases from J, the junction kept 1 base outside the gene matches. The CDR3 length is 14 residues. Germline values: CDR1 SGHDT, CDR2 YYEEEE. CDR3: CASSFGTGTGELFF. The DNA for the CDR3 is TGTGCCAGCAGCTTTGGGACAGGGACCGGGGAGCTGTTTTTT.

V usage is TRBV12-5 and J usage is TRBJ2-5; the D gene is possibly TRBD1 (5 bases). CDR1 is LGHNT, CDR2 FRNRAP, per germline. The CDR3 spans 12 residues. Deletions cut 3 bases from V and 10 bases from J, with 12 bases between. CDR3 DNA sequence: TGTGCTAGTGGTTTTGGACACCAACTCCAGTACTTC. It specifies CASGFGHQLQYF.

The gene calls are TRBV6-6 and TRBJ1-6, with 9 bases matching TRBD1. The ends lost 5 bases at V and 0 bases at J; junction bases unmatched: 5. The CDR3 consists of 17 residues. Germline CDR1 is MNHNY and CDR2 is SVGAGI (reference sequence). CDR3 sequence: CASSPQTGGSYNSPLHF. CDR3 nucleotide sequence: TGTGCCAGCAGTCCCCAGACAGGGGGCTCCTATAATTCACCCCTCCACTTT.

CDR3 sequence (DNA): TGCGCCAGCAGCTTGCGAGCCGACACCTACGAGCAGTACTTC. It codes for CASSLRADTYEQYF. The chain recombines TRBV5-1 with TRBJ2-7; no clear D. This CDR3 has 14 amino acids. V lost 1 base and J lost 2, with 10 bases in between. CDR1 is SGHRS, CDR2 YFSETQ, per germline.

This clone was observed a few times. The V gene is TRBV18, the J gene TRBJ1-2; D remains ambiguous. CDR3 length: 16 amino acids. V lost 3 bases and J 4 bases, leaving 18 bases between the germline ends. CDR1 and CDR2 from the germline V gene are KGHSH and LQKENI. The CDR3 region is CASSPRREIQSYGYTF. CDR3 DNA: TGTGCCAGCTCACCTAGACGGGAGATTCAATCCTATGGCTACACCTTC. Together with reference TRBV18 and TRBJ1-2, the CDR3 gives the full variable domain: NAGVMQNPRHLVRRRGQEARLRCSPMKGHSHVYWYRQLPEEGLKFMVYLQKENIIDESGMPKERFSAEFPKEGPSILRIQQVVRGDSAAYFCASSPRREIQSYGYTFGSGTRLTVV.

This chain links TRBV12-3 or TRBV12-4 with TRBJ1-1; D ambiguous. Trimming left V 3 bases short and J 4 bases short, with 6 bases between. CDR3 size: 12 residues. The CDR3 DNA is TGTGCCAGCAGTTTTACGGGCACTGAAGCTTTCTTT. Its protein is CASSFTGTEAFF.

The CDR3 coding sequence is TGTGCCAGCAGCCCCGGGAAAGGGGGAGTTCATACGCAGTATTTT. It is translated as CASSPGKGGVHTQYF. The chain carries TRBV3-1 (or the pseudogene TRBV3-2) and TRBJ2-3; tentative D call: TRBD1 (6 bases). Germline V gene lookup returns CDR1 LGHDT and CDR2 YNNKEL (reference sequence). This CDR3 has 15 residues. V shed 4 bases and J shed 7 bases, with 18 bases lying between them.

The CDR3 bases are TGTGCCAGCAGCCTAAAGAGTTCAGGGGAGACCCAGTACTTC. The encoded protein is CASSLKSSGETQYF. This rearrangement joins TRBV3-1 (or the pseudogene TRBV3-2) to TRBJ2-5; tentatively, D is TRBD1 (5 bases). CDR1 is LGHDT and CDR2 is YNNKEL in the germline V gene (reference sequence). Trimming took 4 bases from V and 5 from J, leaving 14 bases between them. This CDR3 is 14 amino acids long.

The J gene is TRBJ2-3, the V gene TRBV10-3; 7 bases match TRBD1. CDR1 is ENHRY, CDR2 SYGVKD, per germline. This CDR3 spans 13 amino acids. Germline trimming cut 8 bases from V and 4 bases from J; bases unmatched to any gene: 6. In nucleotides, the CDR3 is TGTGCCATCGGGGCAGGGGGTGCAGATACGCAGTATTTT. This translates into CAIGAGGADTQYF.

The chain recombines TRBV5-1 with TRBJ1-3; 7 positions agree with TRBD1. The junction had 5 bases not matched to a gene; V was cut back by 5 bases and J by 0 bases. The V gene's germline CDR1 is SGHRS and CDR2 YFSETQ. The CDR3 runs to 15 residues. The CDR3 sequence: CASRRDSHSGNTIYF. For the CDR3, the DNA is TGCGCCAGCAGACGGGACAGCCACTCTGGAAACACCATATATTTT.

The rearrangement links TRBV4-1 to TRBJ2-1; TRBD2 matches at 12 bases. CDR1 is MGHRA, CDR2 YSYEKL, per germline. CDR3 size: 15 residues. With V trimmed by 1 base and J by 6 bases, 1 base remained unmatched. CDR3 in amino acids: CASSQGLAGVNEQFF. CDR3 DNA: TGCGCCAGCAGCCAAGGACTAGCGGGAGTCAATGAGCAGTTCTTC.

The CDR3 sequence: CASSLTGTGTGELFF. As DNA, the CDR3 is TGTGCCAGCAGCCTGACAGGGACGGGCACCGGGGAGCTGTTTTTT. The gene calls are TRBV28 and TRBJ2-2, with 7 bases fitting TRBD1. CDR1 is MDHEN and CDR2 is SYDVKM in the germline V gene. V dropped 6 bases and J dropped 4; count of bases not matched to a gene: 8. The CDR3 runs 15 residues. The whole variable domain, filled in from reference TRBV28 and TRBJ2-2, reads DVKVTQSSRYLVKRTGEKVFLECVQDMDHENMFWYRQDPGLGLRLIYFSYDVKMKEKGDIPEGYSVSREKKERFSLILESASTNQTSMYLCASSLTGTGTGELFFGEGSRLTVL.